The 24 T cell receptor beta chains below come from one sample, sequenced in a study of T-cell reconstitution after alpha-beta-depleted transplantation in children. TCRbeta library preparation incorporated unique molecular identifiers. MiXCR, applied by TCRdb to the PCR reads, yields one record per CDR3 protein. The sample lists about 600,000 distinct CDR3 sequences, about 21% occurring once. This specimen was PBMCs, mostly from graft donor cells, taken 360 days after TCRalphabeta/CD19-depleted stem cell transplant. The origin of the receptors is a boy in the first two years of life who had a stem cell transplant for acute myeloid leukemia, so the T cells may come from the graft donor.

The table lists this clonotype with many counts. The V gene is TRBV28, the J gene TRBJ2-5; D possibly corresponds to TRBD2 (5 bases). From germline, CDR1 is MDHEN and CDR2 SYDVKM. The CDR3 extends over 12 amino acids. V shed 10 bases and J shed 2 bases, with 11 bases lying between them. The CDR3 DNA sequence: TGTGCCATCTCCCGACTACAAGAGACCCAGTACTTC. Protein sequence: CAISRLQETQYF.

This sequence joins TRBV15 and TRBJ2-5; D is perhaps TRBD2 (6 bases). V lost 5 bases and J 5 bases, leaving 15 bases between the germline ends. The CDR3 sequence is 14 residues long. Germline V lookup: CDR1 LNHNV, CDR2 YYDKDF (reference sequence). In DNA, the CDR3 is TGTGCCACCAGCTTCCTGGGCGGGGAGGAGACCCAGTACTTC. Protein sequence: CATSFLGGEETQYF.

At least ten counts were recorded for this clonotype. This CDR3 reads CASSLAGTYLRELFF. The CDR3 bases are TGTGCCAGCAGCTTAGCGGGAACCTACCTCCGGGAGCTGTTTTTT. The chain recombines TRBV7-9 with TRBJ2-2; unclear D gene. V was cut by 0 bases and J by 9 bases, with 14 bases left in between. CDR1 is SEHNR, CDR2 FQNEAQ, per germline (reference sequence). The CDR3 runs to 15 residues.

This chain uses TRBV6-1 with TRBJ2-1; D is uncertain. V dropped 4 bases and J dropped 0 bases, with 13 bases sitting between them. The CDR3 spans 16 residues. Germline CDR1 MNHNS, CDR2 SASEGT. The CDR3 spells CASSALRLPSYNEQFF. The CDR3 DNA is TGTGCCAGCAGTGCCCTTCGACTCCCCTCCTACAATGAGCAGTTCTTC.

Many counts were recorded for this clonotype. The rearrangement uses TRBV20-1 and TRBJ2-5, with a possible D match to TRBD2 (6 bases). Germline loops: CDR1 DFQATT, CDR2 SNEGSKA (reference sequence). The CDR3 sequence is 13 residues long. Trimming left V 6 bases short and J 1 base short, with 12 bases between. Here the CDR3 DNA reads TGCAGTGCCGGCGGGGACCTCCAAGAGACCCAGTACTTC. Residues: CSAGGDLQETQYF.

The chain combines TRBV5-1 with TRBJ2-1; the match to TRBD2 covers 9 bases. This CDR3 contains 15 residues. The germline CDR1 and CDR2 sequences are SGHRS and YFSETQ. V dropped 4 bases and J dropped 8; count of bases not matched to a gene: 10. The CDR3 DNA reads as TGCGCCAGCAGCGCCTATAGCGGGGGTGAGGATGAGCAGTTCTTC. Encoded protein: CASSAYSGGEDEQFF.

This sequence joins TRBV6-6 and TRBJ2-7, with D hard to call. This CDR3 region has 13 residues. CDR1 and CDR2 (germline): MNHNY, SVGAGI (reference sequence). Between the trimmed V and J ends, which lost 5 bases and 5 bases, there was a span of 13 bases. DNA for the CDR3: TGTGCCAGCAGTCCACAGCTTTCTCACGAGCAGTACGTC. Translated: CASSPQLSHEQYV.

The chain is built from TRBV6-2 or TRBV6-3 and TRBJ2-1; 7 positions agree with TRBD2. V lost 2 bases to trimming and J lost 11 bases; unmatched junction nucleotides: 6. In germline, CDR1 is MNHEY, CDR2 SVGEGT. This CDR3 is built from 13 residues. The CDR3 nucleotides are TGTGCCAGCAGTTACCTGGGACTATCCCAGCAGTTCTTC. Translated, it gives CASSYLGLSQQFF.

This clonotype was seen repeatedly, ten times or more. V is TRBV6-2 or TRBV6-3 and J is TRBJ2-7; D perhaps matches TRBD1 (6 bases). CDR3 size: 15 residues. Trimming pared 5 bases from V and 0 bases from J, leaving 14 bases between. CDR1 and CDR2 from the germline V gene are MNHEY and SVGEGT. The CDR3 DNA follows: TGTGCCAGCAGTCCCAAACACAGGGTCTCCTACGAGCAGTACTTC. It codes for CASSPKHRVSYEQYF.

This clonotype was picked up many times. The rearrangement uses TRBV10-3 and TRBJ2-5; TRBD2 agrees at 7 bases. CDR1 is ENHRY and CDR2 is SYGVKD in the germline V gene. The CDR3 loop spans 13 amino acids. V shed 6 bases, J shed 2 bases, and the junction held 3 bases outside the gene matches. Written as DNA, the CDR3 is TGTGCCATCAGCCCGGGGGGACAAGAGACCCAGTACTTC. Residues: CAISPGGQETQYF.

This clonotype has ten or more counts. The chain carries TRBV4-3 and TRBJ2-3, with 7 nucleotides matching TRBD2. The ends lost 1 base at V and 6 bases at J; junction bases unmatched: 4. The germline gives CDR1 LGHNA, CDR2 YSLEER. The CDR3 spans 14 residues. The CDR3 DNA reads TGCGCCAGCAGCCAAGGTCATAGCGGGGATACGCAGTATTTT. Amino acids: CASSQGHSGDTQYF.

Of note for this clonotype: One end of the junction does not line up with germline, which may come from a read error. The rearrangement joins TRBV12-3 or TRBV12-4 to TRBJ1-2; D not certain. The length of the CDR3 is 8 residues. In nucleotides, the CDR3 is TGTGCCAGCAGCCTCCGGGTCTTC. Translating gives CASSLRVF.

Ten or more counts support this clonotype. The chain has TRBV20-1 and TRBJ2-7; 10 positions agree with TRBD1. The CDR3 loop spans 14 amino acids. J lost 5 bases, V lost 3 bases, and 7 bases had no gene match. Germline CDR1 reads DFQATT; CDR2 reads SNEGSKA (reference sequence). The CDR3 bases are TGCAGTGCTAGGAGGGACAGGGGACTCCACGAGCAGTACTTC. Protein sequence: CSARRDRGLHEQYF.

The gene calls are TRBV4-3 and TRBJ2-7; possibly TRBD1 or TRBD2 for D (5 bases each). This CDR3 is built from 15 residues. The ends were cut back, 4 bases at V and 1 base at J, with 14 bases in the middle. From germline, CDR1 is LGHNA and CDR2 YSLEER. As DNA, the CDR3 is TGCGCCAGCAGCCGCAACCGGGACCGGTCCTACGAGCAGTACTTC. Encoded protein: CASSRNRDRSYEQYF.

There are a few counts of this clonotype. This chain uses TRBV12-3 or TRBV12-4 with TRBJ2-2; tentative D call: TRBD2 (7 bases). There are 16 residues in the CDR3. V lost 5 bases to trimming and J lost 1 base, with 14 bases between them. CDR3 region: CASSIGGGRNTGELFF. In DNA, the CDR3 is TGTGCCAGCAGTATTGGGGGGGGGCGGAACACCGGGGAGCTGTTTTTT.

The rearrangement links TRBV12-3 or TRBV12-4 to TRBJ1-1; D may be TRBD1 (5 bases). The CDR3 consists of 13 residues. Trimming pared 3 bases from V and 6 bases from J, leaving 11 bases between. CDR3 in DNA: TGTGCCAGCAGTTTGGGCGAGGGACCTGAAGCTTTCTTT. It encodes CASSLGEGPEAFF.

This clonotype was counted at least ten times. V usage is TRBV12-3 or TRBV12-4 and J usage is TRBJ2-1; 7 positions agree with TRBD1. CDR3 size: 14 residues. The ends lost 6 bases at V and 4 bases at J; junction bases unmatched: 6. CDR3 nucleotide sequence: TGTGCCAGCAGCTACGGGACAGCTTACAATGAGCAGTTCTTC. It encodes CASSYGTAYNEQFF.

V usage is TRBV20-1 and J usage is TRBJ1-3; no clear D gene. V was pared by 1 base and J by 4 bases, with 11 bases between. The CDR3 covers 14 residues. CDR1 is DFQATT and CDR2 is SNEGSKA in the germline V gene (reference sequence). DNA for the CDR3: TGCAGTGCTAGAGCAGCGTACAGAGGAAACACCATATATTTT. Residues: CSARAAYRGNTIYF.

This clonotype was recorded a few times. V gene TRBV27 combines with J gene TRBJ2-1; 11 bases line up with TRBD2. The CDR3 sequence is 16 residues long. Per the germline V gene, CDR1 is MNHEY and CDR2 is SMNVEV (reference sequence). The V gene end was trimmed by 5 bases and the J gene end by 9 bases; junction bases not matched to a gene: 12. CDR3 DNA: TGTGCCAGCAGTCCGATAGCGGGGGGGTTGAACGGTGAGCAGTTCTTC. This gives the protein CASSPIAGGLNGEQFF.

V usage is TRBV25-1 and J usage is TRBJ2-5; TRBD1 matches 8 bases. There are 17 residues in the CDR3. V shed 3 bases, J shed 2 bases, and the junction held 11 bases outside the gene matches. Germline V gene lookup returns CDR1 MGHDK and CDR2 SYGVNS. The CDR3 region is CASSDPRDRSSQETQYF. Here the CDR3 DNA reads TGTGCCAGCAGTGACCCCCGGGACAGGTCAAGTCAAGAGACCCAGTACTTC.

J is TRBJ1-5 and V is TRBV27; D may be TRBD1 (6 bases). The CDR3 consists of 13 residues. Deletions cut 5 bases from V and 5 bases from J, with 10 bases between. Germline CDR1 MNHEY, CDR2 SMNVEV (reference sequence). Written as DNA, the CDR3 is TGTGCCAGCAGTCACAGGGTCTATCAGCCCCAGCATTTT. As protein: CASSHRVYQPQHF.

The DNA for the CDR3 is TGTGCCAGCAGCTCCTTGACTAGCGGGGGGACAGATACGCAGTATTTT. Amino acid sequence: CASSSLTSGGTDTQYF. V and J are TRBV7-2 and TRBJ2-3; 13 nucleotides align to TRBD2. Germline assignment: CDR1 SGHTA and CDR2 FQGNSA. CDR3 length: 16 residues. J lost 3 bases, V lost 4 bases, and 4 bases had no gene match. The entire variable domain, with the rest obtained from reference TRBV7-2 and TRBJ2-3, is as follows: GAGVSQSPSNKVTEKGKDVELRCDPISGHTALYWYRQSLGQGLEFLIYFQGNSAPDKSGLPSDRFSAERTGGSVSTLTIQRTQQEDSAVYLCASSSLTSGGTDTQYFGPGTRLTVL.

The gene calls are TRBV10-3 and TRBJ2-7, with 10 bases lining up with TRBD1. The V gene's germline CDR1 is ENHRY and CDR2 SYGVKD. The CDR3 totals 14 residues. The V gene end was trimmed by 7 bases and the J gene end by 2 bases; junction bases not matched to a gene: 5. CDR3 protein: CAITTGQGAYEQYF. The DNA for the CDR3 is TGTGCCATCACTACCGGACAGGGGGCCTACGAGCAGTACTTC.

The DNA of the CDR3 is TGTGCCAGCAGCTCCATCGGGGAACCGATATCGCCCCAGCATTTT. This codes for CASSSIGEPISPQHF. V is TRBV28 and J is TRBJ1-5; D unclear. V gave up 6 bases and J gave up 9 bases, with 21 bases separating them. This CDR3 comprises 15 residues. In germline, CDR1 is MDHEN, CDR2 SYDVKM.